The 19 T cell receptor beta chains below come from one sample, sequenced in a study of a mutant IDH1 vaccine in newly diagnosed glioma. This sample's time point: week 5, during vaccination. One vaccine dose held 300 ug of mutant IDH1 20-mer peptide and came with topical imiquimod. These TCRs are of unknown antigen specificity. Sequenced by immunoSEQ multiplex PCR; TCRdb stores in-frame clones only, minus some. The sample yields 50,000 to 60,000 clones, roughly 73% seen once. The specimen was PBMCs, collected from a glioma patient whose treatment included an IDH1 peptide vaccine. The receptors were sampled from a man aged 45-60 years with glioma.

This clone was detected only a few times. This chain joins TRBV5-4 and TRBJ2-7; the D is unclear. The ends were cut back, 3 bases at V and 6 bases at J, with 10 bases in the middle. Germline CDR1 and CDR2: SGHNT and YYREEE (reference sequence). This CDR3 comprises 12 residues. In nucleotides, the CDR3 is TGTGCCAGCAGCTGGGCCCTCGGCGAGCAGTACTTC. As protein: CASSWALGEQYF.

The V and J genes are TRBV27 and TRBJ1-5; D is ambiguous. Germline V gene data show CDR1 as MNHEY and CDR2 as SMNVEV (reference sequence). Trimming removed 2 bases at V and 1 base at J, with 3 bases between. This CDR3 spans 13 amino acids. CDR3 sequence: CASSLDSNQPQHF. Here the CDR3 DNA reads TGTGCCAGCAGTTTAGACAGCAATCAGCCCCAGCATTTT.

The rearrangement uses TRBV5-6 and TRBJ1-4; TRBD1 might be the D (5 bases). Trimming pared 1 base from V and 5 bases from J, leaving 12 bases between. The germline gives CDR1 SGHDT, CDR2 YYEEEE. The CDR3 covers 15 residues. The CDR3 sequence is CASSLRWGGNEKLFF. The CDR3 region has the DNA TGTGCCAGCAGCTTGCGTTGGGGGGGGAATGAAAAACTGTTTTTT. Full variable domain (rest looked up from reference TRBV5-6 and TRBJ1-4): DAGVTQSPTHLIKTRGQQVTLRCSPKSGHDTVSWYQQALGQGPQFIFQYYEEEERQRGNFPDRFSGHQFPNYSSELNVNALLLGDSALYLCASSLRWGGNEKLFFGSGTQLSVL.

The CDR3 is CASSWTQGLGYEQYF. The CDR3 DNA is TGCGCCAGCAGCTGGACCCAAGGGTTAGGCTACGAGCAGTACTTC. The chain uses TRBV5-1 and TRBJ2-7; D is unresolved. The CDR3 loop spans 15 amino acids. V was pared by 3 bases and J by 3 bases, with 16 bases between. CDR1 is SGHRS and CDR2 is YFSETQ in the germline V gene.

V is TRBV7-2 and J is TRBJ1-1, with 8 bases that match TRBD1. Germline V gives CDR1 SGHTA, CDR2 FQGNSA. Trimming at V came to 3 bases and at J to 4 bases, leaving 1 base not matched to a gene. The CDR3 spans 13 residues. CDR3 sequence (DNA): TGTGCCAGCAGCTTGGACAGGGTCACTGAAGCTTTCTTT. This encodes CASSLDRVTEAFF.

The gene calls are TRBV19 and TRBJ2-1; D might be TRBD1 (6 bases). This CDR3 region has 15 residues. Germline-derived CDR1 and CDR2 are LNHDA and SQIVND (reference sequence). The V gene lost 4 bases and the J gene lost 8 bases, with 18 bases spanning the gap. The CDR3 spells CASSTNTGIMDEQFF. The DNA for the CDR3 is TGTGCCAGTAGTACCAACACAGGGATCATGGATGAGCAGTTCTTC.

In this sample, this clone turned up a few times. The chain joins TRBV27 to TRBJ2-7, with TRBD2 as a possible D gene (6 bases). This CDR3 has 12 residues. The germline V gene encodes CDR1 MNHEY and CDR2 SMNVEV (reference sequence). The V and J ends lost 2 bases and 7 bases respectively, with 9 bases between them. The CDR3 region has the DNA TGTGCCAGCAGTTTAGAGGGGAGGGAGCAGTACTTC. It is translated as CASSLEGREQYF.

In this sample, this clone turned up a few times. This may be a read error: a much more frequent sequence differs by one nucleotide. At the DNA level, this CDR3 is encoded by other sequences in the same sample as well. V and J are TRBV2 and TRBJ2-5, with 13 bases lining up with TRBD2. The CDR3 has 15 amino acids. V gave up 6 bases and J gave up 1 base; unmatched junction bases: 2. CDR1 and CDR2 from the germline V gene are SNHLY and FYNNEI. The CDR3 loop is CASRGTSGAQETQYF. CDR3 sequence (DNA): TGTGCCAGCAGGGGGACTAGCGGGGCCCAAGAGACCCAGTACTTC.

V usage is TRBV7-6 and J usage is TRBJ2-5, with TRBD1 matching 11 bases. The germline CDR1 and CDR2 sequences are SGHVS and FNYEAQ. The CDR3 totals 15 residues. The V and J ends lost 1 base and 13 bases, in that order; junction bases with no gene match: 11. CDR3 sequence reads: CASSLEQGTGGFLYF. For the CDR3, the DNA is TGTGCCAGCAGCTTAGAGCAAGGGACAGGGGGATTTTTGTACTTC.

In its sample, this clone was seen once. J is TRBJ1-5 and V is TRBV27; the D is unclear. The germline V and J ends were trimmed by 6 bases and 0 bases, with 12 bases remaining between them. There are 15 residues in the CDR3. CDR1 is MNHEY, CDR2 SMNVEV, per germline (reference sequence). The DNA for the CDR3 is TGTGCCAGCAGCCCCTTTGGGTATAGCAATCAGCCCCAGCATTTT. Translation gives CASSPFGYSNQPQHF.

CDR3 DNA sequence: TGTGCCAGCAGTTTATATCCGGGACAGGGGGAGAACACCGGGGAGCTGTTTTTT. Translating gives CASSLYPGQGENTGELFF. The chain combines TRBV27 with TRBJ2-2; 11 positions agree with TRBD1. The V gene end was trimmed by 1 base and the J gene end by 1 base; junction bases not matched to a gene: 5. The germline CDR1 and CDR2 sequences are MNHEY and SMNVEV (reference sequence). This CDR3 region has 18 residues.

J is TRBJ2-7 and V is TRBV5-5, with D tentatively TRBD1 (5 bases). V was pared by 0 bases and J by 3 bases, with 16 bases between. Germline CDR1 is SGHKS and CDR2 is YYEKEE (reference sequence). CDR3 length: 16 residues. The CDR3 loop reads CASSLALDKYFYEQYF. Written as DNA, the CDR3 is TGTGCCAGCAGCTTGGCGCTGGACAAATACTTCTACGAGCAGTACTTC. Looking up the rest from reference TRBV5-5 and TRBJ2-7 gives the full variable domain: DAGVTQSPTHLIKTRGQQVTLRCSPISGHKSVSWYQQVLGQGPQFIFQYYEKEERGRGNFPDRFSARQFPNYSSELNVNALLLGDSALYLCASSLALDKYFYEQYFGPGTRLTVT.

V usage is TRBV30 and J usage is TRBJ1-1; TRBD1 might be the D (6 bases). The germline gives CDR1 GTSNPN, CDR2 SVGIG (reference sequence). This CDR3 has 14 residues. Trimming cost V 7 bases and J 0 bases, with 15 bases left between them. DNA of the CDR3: TGTGCCTTTGGGGGTGGGGGCATGAACACTGAAGCTTTCTTT. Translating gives CAFGGGGMNTEAFF.

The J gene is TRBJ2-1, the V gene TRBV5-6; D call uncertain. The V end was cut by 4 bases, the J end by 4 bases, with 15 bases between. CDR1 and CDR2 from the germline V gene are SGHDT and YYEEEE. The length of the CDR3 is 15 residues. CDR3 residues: CASSPITDGYNEQFF. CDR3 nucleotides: TGTGCCAGCAGCCCTATTACAGACGGGTACAATGAGCAGTTCTTC.

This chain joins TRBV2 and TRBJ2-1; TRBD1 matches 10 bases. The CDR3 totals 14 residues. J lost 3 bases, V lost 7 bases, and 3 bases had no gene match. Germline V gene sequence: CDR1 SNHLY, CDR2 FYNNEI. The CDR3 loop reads CASMGDRGYNEQFF. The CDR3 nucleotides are TGTGCCAGCATGGGGGACAGGGGCTACAATGAGCAGTTCTTC.

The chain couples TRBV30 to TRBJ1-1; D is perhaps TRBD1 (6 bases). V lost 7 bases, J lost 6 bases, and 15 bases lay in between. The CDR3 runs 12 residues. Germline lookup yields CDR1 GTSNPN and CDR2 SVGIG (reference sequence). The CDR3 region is CASDQGRAEAFF. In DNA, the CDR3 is TGTGCCTCAGACCAGGGGAGGGCTGAAGCTTTCTTT.

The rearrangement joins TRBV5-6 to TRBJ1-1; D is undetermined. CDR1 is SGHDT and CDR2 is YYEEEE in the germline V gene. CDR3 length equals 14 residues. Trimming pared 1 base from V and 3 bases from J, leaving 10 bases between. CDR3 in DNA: TGTGCCAGCAGCTTGTTCTCGGGTGACACTGAAGCTTTCTTT. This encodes CASSLFSGDTEAFF.

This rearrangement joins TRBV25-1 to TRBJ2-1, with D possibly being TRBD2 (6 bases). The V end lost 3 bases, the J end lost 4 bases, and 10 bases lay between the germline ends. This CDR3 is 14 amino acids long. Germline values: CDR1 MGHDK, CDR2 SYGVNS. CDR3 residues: CASSDPGRYNEQFF. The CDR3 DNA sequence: TGTGCCAGCAGTGATCCCGGGAGATACAATGAGCAGTTCTTC.

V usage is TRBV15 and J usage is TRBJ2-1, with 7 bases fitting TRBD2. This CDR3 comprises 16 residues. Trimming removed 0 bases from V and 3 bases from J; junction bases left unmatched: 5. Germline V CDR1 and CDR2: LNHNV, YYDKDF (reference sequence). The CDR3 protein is CATSRDQASGYNEQFF. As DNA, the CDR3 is TGTGCCACCAGCAGAGATCAGGCTAGCGGCTACAATGAGCAGTTCTTC. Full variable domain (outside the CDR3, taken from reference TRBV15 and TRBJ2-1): DAMVIQNPRYQVTQFGKPVTLSCSQTLNHNVMYWYQQKSSQAPKLLFHYYDKDFNNEADTPDNFQSRRPNTSFCFLDIRSPGLGDTAMYLCATSRDQASGYNEQFFGPGTRLTVL.